A selection of T cell receptor beta chains follows, all from one sample in a study of blood T cell repertoires in COVID-19. The repertoire was sequenced with immunoSEQ multiplex PCR; TCRdb's copy has only in-frame clones and lacks some. The sample comprises 150,000 to 170,000 clones, 91% of which are singletons, and under 0.6% rests with the top ten. Specimen: peripheral blood. The origin of the receptors is a man in his fifties or sixties with acute or convalescent COVID-19. Each CDR3 is given with its conserved first and last residue. A D gene is named only where the DNA matches it firmly. Some rows have no size entry. The others give once, few or many, or a class for an expanded clone.

d_gene,abundance,j_gene,v_gene,CDR3aa,CDR3nt
.,.,TRBJ1-1,TRBV6-5,CASSYGGANTEAFF,TGTGCCAGCAGTTACGGGGGCGCGAACACTGAAGCTTTCTTT
.,.,TRBJ1-3,TRBV18,CASSPPHRIASGNTIYF,TGTGCCAGCTCACCACCCCACAGGATCGCCTCTGGAAACACCATATATTTT
.,.,TRBJ1-1,TRBV28,CASSPGWMNTEAFF,TGTGCCAGCAGTCCCGGGTGGATGAACACTGAAGCTTTCTTT
TRBD2,.,TRBJ2-7,TRBV3-1/TRBV3-2,CASSLVGTSGPYEQYF,TGTGCCAGCAGCCTGGTCGGGACTAGCGGCCCCTACGAGCAGTACTTC
.,.,TRBJ2-3,TRBV7-9,CASTNRDRTDTQYF,TGTGCCAGCACCAACAGGGATCGTACAGATACGCAGTATTTT
.,once,TRBJ1-2,TRBV7-9,CASSHSLPRAEGINYGYTF,TGTGCCAGCAGCCACTCCCTGCCCCGAGCCGAGGGTATTAACTATGGCTACACCTTC
TRBD1,.,TRBJ1-2,TRBV18,CASSNERQGDGYTF,TGTGCCAGCTCAAACGAGCGACAGGGGGATGGCTACACCTTC
TRBD1,few,TRBJ2-3,TRBV7-6,CASSSFQGASRTDTQYF,TGTGCCAGCAGTTCTTTCCAGGGGGCCTCACGGACAGATACGCAGTATTTT
TRBD2,.,TRBJ2-7,TRBV28,CASTDSGRASYEQYF,TGTGCCAGCACCGATAGCGGGAGGGCGTCCTACGAGCAGTACTTC
TRBD1,.,TRBJ1-2,TRBV4-2,CASSHQQGNNYGYTF,TGTGCCAGCAGCCATCAACAGGGGAATAACTATGGCTACACCTTC
.,.,TRBJ1-1,TRBV5-1,CASSRAGLTKKGDTEAFF,TGCGCCAGCAGCCGGGCGGGACTAACTAAGAAGGGGGACACTGAAGCTTTCTTT
TRBD2,.,TRBJ2-1,TRBV19,CASSIDGPQLAGGTNEQFF,TGTGCCAGTAGTATAGATGGCCCTCAACTAGCGGGAGGTACTAATGAGCAGTTCTTC
.,.,TRBJ1-5,TRBV4-2,CASSQGQAEPQHF,TGTGCCAGCAGCCAAGGACAGGCGGAGCCCCAGCATTTT
.,.,TRBJ1-5,TRBV10-3,CAISESGAGQPQHF,TGTGCCATCAGTGAGTCGGGGGCCGGTCAGCCCCAGCATTTT
TRBD1,.,TRBJ1-2,TRBV19,CASSPSGQGVYGYTF,TGTGCCAGTAGTCCTTCGGGACAGGGGGTCTATGGCTACACCTTC
.,.,TRBJ1-5,TRBV6-1,CASSEAGGAQPQHF,TGTGCCAGCAGTGAAGCAGGAGGGGCCCAGCCCCAGCATTTT
TRBD2,.,TRBJ2-3,TRBV19,CASKGLAEFTDTQYF,TGTGCCAGTAAGGGACTAGCGGAGTTCACAGATACGCAGTATTTT
.,.,TRBJ1-6,TRBV11-1,CASSLTNSPLHF,TGTGCCAGCAGCTTGACAAATTCACCCCTCCACTTT
TRBD1,.,TRBJ1-6,TRBV3-1/TRBV3-2,CASSATGGFNSPLHF,TGTGCCAGCAGCGCAACAGGGGGCTTTAATTCACCCCTCCACTTT
TRBD1,.,TRBJ2-4,TRBV7-9,CASSPAGTGPAKNIQYF,TGTGCCAGCAGCCCAGCCGGGACAGGTCCCGCCAAAAACATTCAGTACTTC
.,once,TRBJ1-1,TRBV6-1,CASSERTARNTEAFF,TGTGCCAGCAGTGAAAGGACAGCCAGGAACACTGAAGCTTTCTTT
TRBD1,.,TRBJ1-2,TRBV28,CASRETGGYGYTF,TGTGCCAGCAGGGAGACAGGGGGCTATGGCTACACCTTC
.,once,TRBJ2-1,TRBV15,CATSRRLGGPQVNEQFF,TGTGCCACCAGCAGACGTTTGGGGGGGCCCCAAGTTAATGAGCAGTTCTTC
TRBD1,.,TRBJ1-2,TRBV6-1,CASSDRLGGYYTF,TGTGCCAGCAGTGACCGGCTAGGGGGCTACTACACCTTC
.,.,TRBJ1-1,TRBV12-3/TRBV12-4,CASSTRLF,TGTGCCAGCAGTACTCGCCTCTTT
TRBD1,.,TRBJ1-5,TRBV27,CASSYGTGPNQPQHF,TGTGCCAGCAGTTATGGGACAGGGCCCAATCAGCCCCAGCATTTT
TRBD1,few,TRBJ1-2,TRBV7-9,CASSFQGARGYTF,TGTGCCAGCAGCTTTCAGGGGGCGCGGGGCTACACCTTC
.,.,TRBJ2-1,TRBV18,CASSPSDNEQFF,TGTGCCAGCTCACCTTCGGACAATGAGCAGTTCTTC
TRBD1,.,TRBJ2-2,TRBV10-3,CAISGTGDGGELFF,TGTGCCATCAGCGGGACAGGTGATGGCGGGGAGCTGTTTTTT
TRBD1,.,TRBJ1-1,TRBV4-1,CASSRGTDMNTEAFF,TGCGCCAGCAGCCGCGGGACAGATATGAACACTGAAGCTTTCTTT
TRBD2,.,TRBJ2-1,TRBV2,CASTEGGRGGNEQFF,TGTGCCAGCACCGAGGGAGGGAGAGGAGGCAATGAGCAGTTCTTC